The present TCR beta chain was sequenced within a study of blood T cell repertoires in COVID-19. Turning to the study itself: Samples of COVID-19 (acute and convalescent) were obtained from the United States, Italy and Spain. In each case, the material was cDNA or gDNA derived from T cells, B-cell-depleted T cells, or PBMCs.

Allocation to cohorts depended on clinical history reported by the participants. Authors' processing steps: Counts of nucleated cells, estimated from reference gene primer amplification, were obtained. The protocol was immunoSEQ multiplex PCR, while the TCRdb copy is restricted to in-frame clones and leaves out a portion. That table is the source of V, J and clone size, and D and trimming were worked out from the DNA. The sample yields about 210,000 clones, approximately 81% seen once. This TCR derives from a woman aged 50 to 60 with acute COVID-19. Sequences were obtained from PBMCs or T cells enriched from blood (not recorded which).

The CDR3 spells CASSYLLDLHTGELFF. In nucleotides, the CDR3 is TGTGCCAGCAGTTATCTTTTGGACTTACACACCGGGGAGCTGTTTTTT. The rearrangement uses TRBV6-2 or TRBV6-3 and TRBJ2-2; a weak D match, TRBD2 (5 bases). Trimming shortened V by 3 bases and J by 3 bases, and 14 bases separated the two germline ends. This CDR3 comprises 16 residues. Per germline, CDR1 MNHEY and CDR2 SVGEGT.